The next 18 T cell receptor beta chains were all read from a single sample in a study of blood T cells in healthy people across ages (dated by TCRdb to 2013 to 2016). The library was made by 5' RACE. The sequencer listed for this sample is Illumina HiSeq 2500. A second 7 to 11 cycle PCR used a sample-barcoded 5' primer and a J-beta primer mix. TCRdb applied fastp at Q25 and MiXCR to the public reads, then kept only in-frame beta chains. Rows with a matching CDR3 protein are joined into one entry that keeps the most common DNA and genes. For this sample there are 1 million or so distinct CDR3 sequences; over 35% appear just once. Of the sample, 18% is held by the ten largest clones. Material for sequencing was blood. Receptors were obtained from an older woman in good health.

The chain recombines TRBV6-2 or TRBV6-3 with TRBJ1-5; 8 bases agree with TRBD1. Germline V gene data show CDR1 as MNHEY and CDR2 as SVGEGT. This CDR3 comprises 19 residues. The junction had 17 bases not matched to a gene; V was cut back by 0 bases and J by 7 bases. CDR3 amino acids: CASSYSTLSSRGQRQPQHF. CDR3 in DNA: TGTGCCAGCAGTTACTCGACATTGTCATCCAGGGGGCAAAGACAGCCCCAGCATTTT.

The chain joins TRBV12-5 to TRBJ2-3, with 9 bases lining up with TRBD1. Germline CDR1 LGHNT, CDR2 FRNRAP. The V and J ends lost 6 bases and 4 bases, in that order; junction bases with no gene match: 5. The CDR3 sequence is 14 residues long. The CDR3 loop reads CASGSDRGPDTQYF. For the CDR3, the DNA is TGTGCTAGTGGATCGGACAGGGGTCCAGATACGCAGTATTTT.

This chain connects TRBV12-3 or TRBV12-4 to TRBJ1-1; unclear D gene. Trimming shortened V by 6 bases and J by 4 bases, and 12 bases separated the two germline ends. This CDR3 contains 13 residues. CDR3 residues: CASRPGWGTEAFF. CDR3 coding DNA: TGTGCCAGCAGGCCTGGTTGGGGCACTGAAGCTTTCTTT.

V usage is TRBV5-5 and J usage is TRBJ2-5; 13 nucleotides align to TRBD2. Germline CDR1 reads SGHKS; CDR2 reads YYEKEE (reference sequence). The CDR3 covers 15 residues. Germline trimming cut 4 bases from V and 11 bases from J; bases unmatched to any gene: 11. CDR3 nucleotide sequence: TGTGCCAGCAGCCCAAGACTAGCGGGAGGACCTAAGCAGTACTTC. Its protein is CASSPRLAGGPKQYF.

CDR3 nucleotide sequence: TGTGCCAGCACCGGGCTGGCTGGAGAACTGTTTTTT. Translated: CASTGLAGELFF. The chain employs TRBV2 and TRBJ1-4; D unresolved. Trimming cost V 7 bases and J 12 bases, with 15 bases left between them. CDR3 length: 12 amino acids. From germline, CDR1 is SNHLY and CDR2 FYNNEI.

V and J are TRBV3-1 and TRBJ1-4; D ambiguous. Germline lookup yields CDR1 LGHDT and CDR2 YNNKEL (reference sequence). V was pared by 1 base and J by 6 bases, with 6 bases between. The CDR3 is 13 residues long. CDR3 DNA sequence: TGTGCCAGCAGCCAAGCTAGATATGAAAAACTGTTTTTT. Translated: CASSQARYEKLFF.

This clonotype was detected many times. This chain uses TRBV7-9 with TRBJ2-7, with no clear D. The germline gives CDR1 SEHNR, CDR2 FQNEAQ (reference sequence). Trimming shortened V by 5 bases and J by 5 bases, and 19 bases separated the two germline ends. The CDR3 is 15 residues long. CDR3 sequence reads: CASSQVLGRGDEQYF. The CDR3 nucleotides read TGTGCCAGCAGCCAAGTGTTGGGTCGTGGTGACGAGCAGTACTTC.

This chain joins TRBV27 and TRBJ1-2, with unresolved D. Looked up from germline, CDR1 is MNHEY and CDR2 is SMNVEV (reference sequence). V lost 5 bases and J 4 bases, leaving 11 bases between the germline ends. The CDR3 sequence is 13 residues long. This CDR3 reads CASSAPGFYGYTF. DNA of the CDR3: TGTGCCAGCAGTGCCCCGGGATTCTATGGCTACACCTTC.

CDR3 amino acids: CASSQGSGIHEQFF. CDR3 DNA: TGTGCCAGCAGCCAAGGTAGCGGGATCCATGAGCAGTTCTTC. The chain carries TRBV3-1 and TRBJ2-1; 8 bases agree with TRBD2. The CDR3 extends over 14 amino acids. V lost 1 base and J lost 8; bases outside the gene matches: 4. Germline V gene sequence: CDR1 LGHDT, CDR2 YNNKEL (reference sequence).

This clonotype appeared once. The chain uses TRBV19 and TRBJ2-5; 10 nucleotides align to TRBD2. Per germline, CDR1 LNHDA and CDR2 SQIVND (reference sequence). There are 15 residues in the CDR3. Trimming at V came to 3 bases and at J to 5 bases, leaving 6 bases not matched to a gene. The CDR3, as DNA: TGTGCCAGTAGTATCGGCGATAGCGGGAGGGAGACCCAGTACTTC. Its translation: CASSIGDSGRETQYF.

The genes are TRBV3-1 and TRBJ2-1; 9 bases are a match to TRBD2. Looked up from germline, CDR1 is LGHDT and CDR2 is YNNKEL (reference sequence). The CDR3 length is 16 residues. The V segment lost 4 bases and the J segment 6 bases; nucleotides outside the gene matches: 10. This CDR3 is CASSPEGGRAGNEQFF. For the CDR3, the DNA is TGTGCCAGCAGCCCCGAGGGCGGGAGGGCCGGCAATGAGCAGTTCTTC.

J is TRBJ2-7 and V is TRBV28; D is unclear. The germline V and J ends were trimmed by 6 bases and 1 base, with 28 bases remaining between them. The length of the CDR3 is 19 residues. Per the germline V gene, CDR1 is MDHEN and CDR2 is SYDVKM. CDR3 sequence reads: CASSYPAQFDPHSSYEQYF. CDR3 sequence (DNA): TGTGCCAGCAGCTATCCGGCGCAGTTTGACCCCCACTCATCCTACGAGCAGTACTTC.

V and J are TRBV30 and TRBJ2-4, with 8 bases lining up with TRBD1. The end of the DNA fits TRBJ2-7 better, so the J call may be wrong. Germline V CDR1 and CDR2: GTSNPN, SVGIG (reference sequence). The CDR3 is made up of 14 amino acids. The CDR3 here is CAWSVRGQGYEQYF. The CDR3 DNA reads TGTGCCTGGAGTGTTCGAGGACAGGGCTACGAGCAGTACTTC.

A single count supports this clonotype. The chain carries TRBV4-1 and TRBJ1-2, with TRBD1 matching over 8 bases. The CDR3 contains 18 residues. The V gene's germline CDR1 is MGHRA and CDR2 YSYEKL. V was pared by 1 base and J by 4 bases, with 14 bases of the junction left unmatched. The CDR3 loop reads CASSQVLRTRGLGYGYTF. The CDR3 nucleotides read TGCGCCAGCAGCCAAGTTCTTAGGACCAGGGGGCTCGGCTATGGCTACACCTTC.

This clonotype was recorded many times. The chain uses TRBV20-1 and TRBJ1-5, with unresolved D. The length of the CDR3 is 14 residues. The germline CDR1 and CDR2 sequences are DFQATT and SNEGSKA (reference sequence). Trimming stripped 2 bases from V and 3 bases from J, with 11 bases between. CDR3 nucleotides: TGCAGTGCTAGAACCCCGGTCACCAATCAGCCCCAGCATTTT. Translation gives CSARTPVTNQPQHF.

The chain combines TRBV20-1 with TRBJ2-1; 14 positions match TRBD2. With V trimmed by 3 bases and J by 10 bases, 8 bases remained unmatched. CDR1 is DFQATT and CDR2 is SNEGSKA in the germline V gene (reference sequence). This CDR3 has 15 residues. CDR3 amino acids: CSASSGTSGSLEQFF. CDR3 nucleotides: TGCAGTGCTAGCTCCGGGACTAGCGGGAGTTTGGAGCAGTTCTTC.

This clonotype showed up just a few times. The genes are TRBV10-3 and TRBJ2-1; D is unresolved. V lost 6 bases to trimming and J lost 4 bases, with 4 bases between them. There are 11 residues in the CDR3. Germline CDR1 reads ENHRY; CDR2 reads SYGVKD. CDR3 nucleotide sequence: TGTGCCATCAGGAGATACAATGAGCAGTTCTTC. This codes for CAIRRYNEQFF.

The chain combines TRBV29-1 with TRBJ2-3, with TRBD1 matching over 7 bases. This CDR3 spans 16 amino acids. With 6 bases clipped from V and 0 bases from J, the junction kept 12 bases outside the gene matches. Germline CDR1 SQVTM, CDR2 ANQGSEA. The CDR3 loop reads CSVDGTTGASTDTQYF. The CDR3 region has the DNA TGCAGCGTCGACGGAACAACAGGGGCTAGCACAGATACGCAGTATTTT.